One and the same sample provided the 11 T cell receptor beta chains below, sequenced in a study of cytomegalovirus exposure and HLA in healthy donors. The PCR employed 60 Vbeta primers together with 13 Jbeta primers. TCRdb's table, derived via immunoSEQ multiplex PCR, lists solely in-frame clones and lacks some. The sample has approximately 170,000 clones, 80% to 90% seen once. Sequencing used PBMCs. These TCRs come from a man aged 25 to 40 in good health and CMV-seropositive.

The rearrangement uses TRBV19 and TRBJ2-7; D is uncertain. The germline V gene encodes CDR1 LNHDA and CDR2 SQIVND (reference sequence). The CDR3 runs 14 residues. V was clipped by 3 bases and J by 1 base, with 10 bases between them. CDR3 sequence reads: CASSILGGSYEQYF. As DNA, the CDR3 is TGTGCCAGTAGTATCCTCGGCGGATCCTACGAGCAGTACTTC. The whole variable domain, filled in from reference TRBV19 and TRBJ2-7, reads DGGITQSPKYLFRKEGQNVTLSCEQNLNHDAMYWYRQDPGQGLRLIYYSQIVNDFQKGDIAEGYSVSREKKESFPLTVTSAQKNPTAFYLCASSILGGSYEQYFGPGTRLTVT.

This chain links TRBV7-4 with TRBJ2-7, with 8 positions matching TRBD2. The CDR3 runs 15 residues. Per germline, CDR1 SGHVT and CDR2 SQSDAQ. V lost 1 base to trimming and J lost 0 bases; unmatched junction nucleotides: 2. CDR3 protein: CASSLVLADSYEQYV. CDR3 coding DNA: TGTGCCAGCAGCTTAGTACTAGCGGACTCCTACGAGCAGTACGTC.

The chain has TRBV9 and TRBJ1-3, with a possible D match to TRBD1 (5 bases). CDR1 is SGDLS and CDR2 is YYNGEE in the germline V gene. Trimming removed 0 bases at V and 7 bases at J, with 11 bases between. CDR3 length equals 14 residues. CDR3 residues: CASSVVAGRNTIYF. The CDR3 DNA sequence: TGTGCCAGCAGCGTAGTGGCAGGGCGGAACACCATATATTTT.

The CDR3 spells CASSQGGSADTQYF. Written as DNA, the CDR3 is TGCGCCAGCAGCCAAGGAGGGAGCGCAGATACGCAGTATTTT. V gene TRBV4-1 combines with J gene TRBJ2-3, with a tentative D call TRBD2 (5 bases). Germline CDR1 is MGHRA and CDR2 is YSYEKL. There are 14 residues in the CDR3. V shed 1 base and J shed 4 bases, with 9 bases lying between them.

This chain connects TRBV11-3 to TRBJ1-1; D possibly corresponds to TRBD1 (5 bases). There are 11 residues in the CDR3. Germline lookup yields CDR1 SGHNT and CDR2 YENEEA. Trimming left V 5 bases short and J 8 bases short, with 9 bases between. The DNA of the CDR3 is TGTGCCAGCAGCACCAACAGGGAAGCTTTCTTT. It encodes CASSTNREAFF.

Details on this clone: The junction and the germline gene differ at one end; a read error may be behind it. V usage is TRBV7-9 and J usage is TRBJ2-3; no clear D. This CDR3 is built from 12 residues. Germline values: CDR1 SEHNR, CDR2 FQNEAQ (reference sequence). CDR3 DNA: TGTTCCAGCAGCTTAAGCCGGGATACGCAGTATTTT. Its protein is CSSSLSRDTQYF.

This clone was observed once. The rearrangement links TRBV7-8 to TRBJ2-5; 9 positions match TRBD2. Near its end, the DNA agrees better with TRBJ2-7, so the J call may be wrong. CDR1 SGHVS and CDR2 FQNEAQ come from the germline V gene. The CDR3 totals 17 residues. The CDR3 DNA is TGTGCCAGCAGCTTAGTGGGGAGACTAGCGGAATCCTACGAGCAGTACTTC. It translates to CASSLVGRLAESYEQYF.

This clone was counted once. The V call is TRBV7-2, the J call TRBJ2-1; TRBD2 agrees at 7 bases. The CDR3 has 14 residues. After removal of 5 bases from V and 9 bases from J, the junction contained 10 bases not matched to a gene. CDR1 SGHTA and CDR2 FQGNSA come from the germline V gene. The CDR3 DNA reads as TGTGCCAGCAGCCCCTTGAGGGAGGGAGGTGAGCAGTTCTTC. Translated, it gives CASSPLREGGEQFF.

The chain uses TRBV7-3 and TRBJ2-1, with 12 bases fitting TRBD2. CDR3 size: 18 residues. J was trimmed by 9 bases and V by 1 base; bases with no gene match: 13. Germline CDR1 SGHTA, CDR2 FQGTGA. CDR3 sequence reads: CASSLSRGPSGRDSEQFF. The DNA for the CDR3 is TGTGCCAGCAGCTTAAGCCGGGGCCCTAGCGGGAGGGATAGTGAGCAGTTCTTC.

J is TRBJ1-4 and V is TRBV4-1; 10 bases are shared with TRBD1. Trimming removed 4 bases from V and 5 bases from J; junction bases left unmatched: 4. The CDR3 is 15 residues long. The V gene's germline CDR1 is MGHRA and CDR2 YSYEKL. The CDR3 region has the DNA TGCGCCAGCAGCCTCTTGGGACAGGGGAATGAAAAACTGTTTTTT. Amino acids: CASSLLGQGNEKLFF.

The sample holds one count of this clone. This chain joins TRBV27 and TRBJ2-2; unclear D gene. Germline V lookup: CDR1 MNHEY, CDR2 SMNVEV (reference sequence). V gave up 3 bases and J gave up 6 bases, with 5 bases separating them. This CDR3 region has 12 residues. The CDR3 DNA sequence: TGTGCCAGCAGTTTGAGAGCCGGGGAGCTGTTTTTT. It is translated as CASSLRAGELFF.